Sequencing of this TCR beta chain was carried out in a study of blood T cell repertoires in COVID-19. Clones were sequenced by immunoSEQ multiplex PCR, and TCRdb holds only the in-frame ones, with some missing. This sample yields fewer than 250,000 clones, of which 80% to 90% are seen a single time; 3% to 4.5% belongs to the top ten. This clone was found once. Trimming removed 6 bases from V and 5 bases from J, with 5 bases in between. The CDR3 is made up of 11 amino acids. Sequenced input: PBMCs or T cells enriched from blood (not recorded which). This receptor was taken from a woman aged 40 to 50 who had been exposed to COVID-19. The chain couples TRBV12-3 or TRBV12-4 to TRBJ1-5; D remains unclear. The CDR3, as DNA: TGTGCCAGCAGCTCCGATCAGCCCCAGCATTTT. Protein sequence: CASSSDQPQHF.